The rows below give T cell receptor beta chains drawn from one sample of a study of CD8 T cells in ankylosing spondylitis. TCRdb itself ran the 5' RACE reads through MiXCR, one entry per CDR3 protein. The profile shows a few hundred thousand distinct CDR3 sequences, 20% to 25% of them singletons. Input material: blood, either unsorted or a sorted T cell fraction (not recorded which). The receptors shown here come from a male donor with ankylosing spondylitis. CDR3s include the opening cysteine and the closing phenylalanine or tryptophan. D genes are given only for firm matches. Size tells how often a clone was seen (once, few, many) or the class of an expanded clone, and some rows leave it out.

D	size	V	J	DNA	CDR3
-	few	TRBV2	TRBJ2-5	TGTGCCAGCAGAACCACCGGTCAGGGCGGGGAGACCCAGTACTTC	CASRTTGQGGETQYF
TRBD1	-	TRBV6-1	TRBJ1-2	TGTGCCAGCAAGCGGGGACAGGGATCAAACGACACCTTC	CASKRGQGSNDTF
-	-	TRBV20-1	TRBJ2-3	TGCAGTGCTAGAGATCTCCGGGAAGCCACAGATACGCAGTATTTT	CSARDLREATDTQYF
-	-	TRBV18	TRBJ2-2	TGTGCCAGCTCACCACGCAAGGATGTTACCGGGGAGCTGTTTTTT	CASSPRKDVTGELFF
-	few	TRBV7-7	TRBJ2-1	TGTGCCAGCAGCTTAGGACAGCCTAATGAGCAGTTCTTC	CASSLGQPNEQFF
-	-	TRBV12-3/TRBV12-4	TRBJ2-3	TGTGCCAGCAAGACTAGACTCAGCACAGATACGCAGTATTTT	CASKTRLSTDTQYF
-	-	TRBV20-1	TRBJ2-7	TGCAGCCCAATCAAAGGGGTCGGAGGCTGGGACGAGCAGTACTTC	CSPIKGVGGWDEQYF
-	-	TRBV4-3	TRBJ2-3	TGCGCCAGCAGCCAAGTGATGAGGGATACGCAGTATTTT	CASSQVMRDTQYF
-	-	TRBV5-1	TRBJ2-1	TGCGCCAGCAGCCTTCCTCCGGGCCTATACAATGAGCAGTTCTTC	CASSLPPGLYNEQFF
-	few	TRBV27	TRBJ1-1	TGTGCCAGCAGAGTGGCAGGGTGGGACACTGAAGCTTTCTTT	CASRVAGWDTEAFF
-	few	TRBV29-1	TRBJ2-3	TGCAGCGTTGATAGAACTTGGGGAGATACGCAGTATTTT	CSVDRTWGDTQYF
TRBD2	-	TRBV15	TRBJ2-1	TGTGCCACCAGCAATCCTAGCGGATACAATGAGCAGTTCTTC	CATSNPSGYNEQFF
TRBD2	few	TRBV20-1	TRBJ2-1	TGCAGTGCACCAACTAGCGGGAGTGGCTATGAGCAGTTCTTC	CSAPTSGSGYEQFF
-	few	TRBV30	TRBJ1-2	TGTGCCTGGAGTGTACATGAGGGACCCTATGGCTACACCTTC	CAWSVHEGPYGYTF
TRBD1	-	TRBV29-1	TRBJ2-3	TGCAGCGTTGAGAGGGACAGGGGCACAGATACGCAGTATTTT	CSVERDRGTDTQYF
-	few	TRBV5-1	TRBJ2-3	TGCGCCAGCAGCCCCCCAGTCGCGACAGCCAACACAGATACGCAGTATTTT	CASSPPVATANTDTQYF
-	many	TRBV29-1	TRBJ2-1	TGCAGCGTTGAAGATTTTGGCGGTGAGCAGTTCTTC	CSVEDFGGEQFF
-	few	TRBV30	TRBJ2-2	TGTGCCTGCCCCAAGGGCTTCCCCAGCACCGGGGAGCTGTTTTTT	CACPKGFPSTGELFF
TRBD2	many	TRBV5-1	TRBJ2-1	TGCGCCAGCAGCTTGGTTCTAGCGGGAATGAATGAGCAGTTCTTC	CASSLVLAGMNEQFF
TRBD1	-	TRBV11-3	TRBJ1-5	TGTGCCAGCAGCTGGGACAGGACTAGCAATCAGCCCCAGCATTTT	CASSWDRTSNQPQHF
-	few	TRBV20-1	TRBJ2-7	TGCAGCGCGACAGGCGACAAGGAGCAGTACTTC	CSATGDKEQYF
-	-	TRBV20-1	TRBJ1-1	TGCAGTGCTAGAGATCCCCCAGGGTCGGAGAAAGCTTTCTTT	CSARDPPGSEKAFF
-	-	TRBV7-9	TRBJ2-5	TGTGCCAGCAGCTCTCAGTCGTACCAAGAGACCCAGTACTTC	CASSSQSYQETQYF
TRBD1	-	TRBV28	TRBJ1-3	TGTGCCAGCAGACCCGGGGACAGGACGAACACCATATATTTT	CASRPGDRTNTIYF
-	-	TRBV7-2	TRBJ2-1	TGTGCCAGCAGCTTCCCACCAGGGGGGGCTAGCGGAGGATACAATGAGCAGTTCTTC	CASSFPPGGASGGYNEQFF
TRBD2	few	TRBV7-8	TRBJ2-1	TGTGCCAGCAGCCAAACTAGCGGGAGGAGCTCCTACAATGAGCAGTTCTTC	CASSQTSGRSSYNEQFF
TRBD2	few	TRBV7-2	TRBJ2-2	TGTGCCAGCAGCTTAGCCACGGGGGGGGCCGGGGAGCTGTTTTTT	CASSLATGGAGELFF